Presented here are 32 T cell receptor beta chains from one specimen sequenced in a study of OX40 agonist ivuxolimab in advanced cancers. Here immunoSEQ multiplex PCR was the method, and the copy in TCRdb shows in-frame clones only, minus some. The table lists fewer than 55,000 clones, approximately 80% of them singletons. Sample: CD4+ or CD8+ T cells sorted from blood, taken in a trial of the OX40 agonist ivuxolimab. These receptors originate from an adult with an advanced solid tumor such as melanoma, head and neck, liver or kidney cancer.

This clone has just a few counts. The chain couples TRBV6-5 to TRBJ2-7; D may be TRBD1 (6 bases). The CDR3 totals 15 residues. Germline V lookup: CDR1 MNHEY, CDR2 SVGAGI. The V end was cut by 2 bases, the J end by 0 bases, with 11 bases between. This chain's CDR3 is CASSYGGLSSYEQYF. CDR3 DNA: TGTGCCAGCAGTTACGGGGGCCTTAGCTCCTACGAGCAGTACTTC.

J is TRBJ2-2 and V is TRBV5-8, with TRBD1 matching over 7 bases. The CDR3 totals 13 residues. Germline values: CDR1 SGHTS, CDR2 YDEGEE. After removal of 5 bases from V and 5 bases from J, the junction contained 3 bases not matched to a gene. The CDR3 spells CASRQTGTGELFF. In DNA form, the CDR3 reads TGTGCCAGCAGGCAGACAGGGACCGGGGAGCTGTTTTTT.

The chain has TRBV23-1 and TRBJ2-4; 12 bases are a match to TRBD1. TRBV23-1 is given ORF status, its function remaining uncertain. This CDR3 spans 22 amino acids. Trimming at V came to 2 bases and at J to 3 bases, leaving 20 bases not matched to a gene. CDR3 in DNA: TGCGCCAGCAGTCAACCTCCGGGACAGGGGGCTAAAATCCCGGGCCGCAAAAACATTCAGTACTTC. It yields the protein CASSQPPGQGAKIPGRKNIQYF.

This clone has just one count. The J gene is TRBJ1-1, the V gene TRBV13, with D perhaps matching TRBD1 (5 bases). This CDR3 is 14 amino acids long. V gave up 5 bases and J gave up 3 bases, with 13 bases separating them. From germline, CDR1 is PRHDT and CDR2 FYEKMQ (reference sequence). CDR3: CASSHPGPYTEAFF. The CDR3 nucleotides read TGTGCCAGCAGCCATCCGGGACCTTACACTGAAGCTTTCTTT.

The genes are TRBV11-3 and TRBJ2-2; unclear D gene. Germline V gene sequence: CDR1 SGHNT, CDR2 YENEEA. The ends were cut back, 4 bases at V and 4 bases at J, with 7 bases in the middle. The CDR3 extends over 13 amino acids. For the CDR3, the DNA is TGTGCCAGCAGCTCCGGAATCACCGGGGAGCTGTTTTTT. As protein: CASSSGITGELFF.

A few counts support this clone. The chain carries TRBV10-1 and TRBJ1-6; D is uncertain. Germline V gene data show CDR1 as WNHNN and CDR2 as SYGVQD (reference sequence). V lost 7 bases and J lost 6, with 10 bases in between. The CDR3 contains 13 residues. DNA of the CDR3: TGCGCCAGCACCCAGACTACTAATTCACCCCTCCACTTT. This codes for CASTQTTNSPLHF.

This chain connects TRBV2 to TRBJ2-4; D call uncertain. V was cut by 1 base and J by 0 bases, with 4 bases left in between. Germline CDR1 is SNHLY and CDR2 is FYNNEI. The CDR3 covers 14 residues. CDR3 coding DNA: TGTGCCAGCAGTGAAGAGTTAGCCAAAAACATTCAGTACTTC. It encodes CASSEELAKNIQYF.

The genes are TRBV28 and TRBJ2-1; TRBD2 matches at 10 bases. The CDR3 contains 16 residues. From germline, CDR1 is MDHEN and CDR2 SYDVKM. With V trimmed by 5 bases and J by 5 bases, 9 bases remained unmatched. The CDR3 nucleotides read TGTGCCAGCAGTCCTACCGGAGCGGGGGGGAACAATGAGCAGTTCTTC. It translates to CASSPTGAGGNNEQFF. Full variable domain (missing parts from reference TRBV28 and TRBJ2-1): DVKVTQSSRYLVKRTGEKVFLECVQDMDHENMFWYRQDPGLGLRLIYFSYDVKMKEKGDIPEGYSVSREKKERFSLILESASTNQTSMYLCASSPTGAGGNNEQFFGPGTRLTVL.

This clone was found once. At one end, the junction sequence differs from germline, possibly due to a read error. V usage is TRBV19 and J usage is TRBJ1-3, with D possibly being TRBD1 (6 bases). The CDR3 runs to 16 residues. Germline values: CDR1 LNHDA, CDR2 SQIVND (reference sequence). Here the CDR3 reads CVSSILGAAERNTIYF. The CDR3 DNA reads as TGTGTCAGTAGTATTCTGGGGGCCGCCGAGAGAAACACCATATATTTT.

V gene TRBV2 combines with J gene TRBJ2-6; no clear D. The CDR3 has 15 amino acids. Trimming pared 5 bases from V and 0 bases from J, leaving 8 bases between. Germline-derived CDR1 and CDR2 are SNHLY and FYNNEI. This chain's CDR3 is CASSFVNSGANVLTF. CDR3 sequence (DNA): TGTGCCAGCAGTTTTGTCAACTCTGGGGCCAACGTCCTGACTTTC.

The chain combines TRBV5-4 with TRBJ2-5; 11 bases are a match to TRBD2. From germline, CDR1 is SGHNT and CDR2 YYREEE (reference sequence). The CDR3 is 16 residues long. V was pared by 0 bases and J by 4 bases, with 5 bases of the junction left unmatched. The CDR3 nucleotides are TGTGCCAGCAGCTTGGAACTAGCGGGAGTCTTAGAGACCCAGTACTTC. The encoded protein is CASSLELAGVLETQYF.

This rearrangement joins TRBV5-1 to TRBJ2-5, with 9 positions matching TRBD2. CDR1 and CDR2 from the germline V gene are SGHRS and YFSETQ. The CDR3 sequence is 17 residues long. The V and J ends lost 0 bases and 4 bases, in that order; junction bases with no gene match: 10. The CDR3: CASSLGGSGSVGETQYF. The CDR3 DNA reads as TGCGCCAGCAGCTTGGGTGGTAGCGGGAGTGTCGGAGAGACCCAGTACTTC.

This chain connects TRBV5-1 to TRBJ2-3, with 9 bases matching TRBD2. The V gene's germline CDR1 is SGHRS and CDR2 YFSETQ. V shed 5 bases and J 4 bases; nucleotides not matched to a gene: 5. CDR3 length equals 14 residues. The CDR3: CASRTSGGADTQYF. CDR3 nucleotides: TGCGCCAGCAGGACTAGCGGAGGGGCAGATACGCAGTATTTT.

This clone was picked up one time. The rearrangement joins TRBV15 to TRBJ2-1, with TRBD1 identical over 9 bases. Trimming removed 1 base from V and 5 bases from J; junction bases left unmatched: 3. The CDR3 consists of 15 residues. Germline V lookup: CDR1 LNHNV, CDR2 YYDKDF (reference sequence). The CDR3 protein is CATSRGTGANNEQFF. The CDR3 DNA sequence: TGTGCCACCAGCAGAGGGACAGGGGCTAACAATGAGCAGTTCTTC.

CDR3: CASSYSITGTYEQYV. CDR3 nucleotide sequence: TGTGCCAGCAGTTACTCCATAACAGGGACCTACGAGCAGTACGTC. V and J are TRBV6-6 and TRBJ2-7; perhaps TRBD1 as D (6 bases). Germline assignment: CDR1 MNHNY and CDR2 SVGAGI (reference sequence). The CDR3 runs 15 residues. V was clipped by 0 bases and J by 2 bases, with 11 bases between them.

This chain links TRBV7-3 with TRBJ1-5; D is unresolved. V was clipped by 4 bases and J by 3 bases, with 10 bases between them. The CDR3 has 14 amino acids. The germline gives CDR1 SGHTA, CDR2 FQGTGA. The CDR3 protein is CASSSTGVNQPQHF. CDR3 DNA sequence: TGTGCCAGCAGCTCCACCGGAGTCAATCAGCCCCAGCATTTT.

This clone was seen a single time. V is TRBV4-1 and J is TRBJ2-3; 8 bases are a match to TRBD1. Trimming removed 1 base from V and 3 bases from J; junction bases left unmatched: 9. This CDR3 has 17 residues. Germline lookup yields CDR1 MGHRA and CDR2 YSYEKL. The CDR3, as DNA: TGCGCCAGCAGCCAAGGACGGGGCAGGGGGCAAACAGATACGCAGTATTTT. Amino acid sequence: CASSQGRGRGQTDTQYF.

This chain joins TRBV5-4 and TRBJ2-3; D is uncertain. The germline V gene encodes CDR1 SGHNT and CDR2 YYREEE (reference sequence). CDR3 length: 13 amino acids. The ends were cut back, 4 bases at V and 6 bases at J, with 12 bases in the middle. CDR3 region: CASSLFPADTQYF. The CDR3 nucleotides are TGTGCCAGCAGCCTGTTCCCTGCGGATACGCAGTATTTT.

This clone was seen a few times. The chain couples TRBV2 to TRBJ1-4, with TRBD1 as a possible D gene (5 bases). V gave up 4 bases and J gave up 10 bases, with 16 bases separating them. Germline values: CDR1 SNHLY, CDR2 FYNNEI. The CDR3 runs 14 residues. The CDR3 bases are TGTGCCAGCAGTGCGGGGATTGGGGGGGTAAAACTGTTTTTT. Protein: CASSAGIGGVKLFF.

The chain joins TRBV4-2 to TRBJ2-3; 12 bases line up with TRBD2. The CDR3 is 20 amino acids. The germline V gene has CDR1 LGHNA and CDR2 YNFKEQ. Losses at the gene ends were 4 bases for V and 2 bases for J; bases not matched to a gene: 16. The CDR3 DNA follows: TGTGCCAGCAGCCCAGACGGAAGTGGGCTAGCGGGGGGGACCACAGATACGCAGTATTTT. The encoded protein is CASSPDGSGLAGGTTDTQYF.

The rearrangement uses TRBV19 and TRBJ1-1; the D gene is possibly TRBD1 (5 bases). Germline CDR1 and CDR2: LNHDA and SQIVND (reference sequence). The CDR3 runs to 13 residues. The germline V and J ends were trimmed by 3 bases and 5 bases, with 10 bases remaining between them. CDR3 sequence: CASSIRGATEAFF. The CDR3, as DNA: TGTGCCAGTAGTATTAGAGGGGCGACTGAAGCTTTCTTT.

The chain carries TRBV28 and TRBJ1-3; D possibly corresponds to TRBD1 (6 bases). CDR1 is MDHEN and CDR2 is SYDVKM in the germline V gene. V was cut by 2 bases and J by 4 bases, with 12 bases left in between. The CDR3 has 15 residues. The CDR3 DNA reads as TGTGCCAGCAGTTTACCCCTAGGACAGGGAAACACCATATATTTT. Its protein is CASSLPLGQGNTIYF.

V gene TRBV7-9 combines with J gene TRBJ1-3; 7 bases fit TRBD1. The length of the CDR3 is 17 residues. With 5 bases clipped from V and 3 bases from J, the junction kept 13 bases outside the gene matches. The germline gives CDR1 SEHNR, CDR2 FQNEAQ (reference sequence). DNA of the CDR3: TGTGCCAGCAGCGGGAGACGAAAGGGGGCCTATGGAAACACCATATATTTT. It codes for CASSGRRKGAYGNTIYF.

The J gene is TRBJ2-7, the V gene TRBV7-2, with D possibly TRBD1 on 6 matching bases. CDR1 and CDR2 (germline): SGHTA, FQGNSA. The CDR3 extends over 14 amino acids. V dropped 4 bases and J dropped 9 bases, with 19 bases sitting between them. This chain's CDR3 is CASSSDRAYGGQYF. Written as DNA, the CDR3 is TGTGCCAGCAGCTCGGACAGAGCATATGGCGGGCAGTACTTC.

V is TRBV2 and J is TRBJ2-4; D ambiguous. CDR1 is SNHLY and CDR2 is FYNNEI in the germline V gene. V lost 4 bases and J lost 6, with 7 bases in between. The CDR3 is 12 amino acids. CDR3 DNA sequence: TGTGCCAGCAGTGTCTTCCCAAACATTCAGTACTTC. Amino acid sequence: CASSVFPNIQYF.

This rearrangement joins TRBV6-5 to TRBJ2-7; unclear D gene. The CDR3 length is 12 residues. Per the germline V gene, CDR1 is MNHEY and CDR2 is SVGAGI. Trimming took off 2 bases at V and 4 bases at J, with 6 bases between the two ends. DNA of the CDR3: TGTGCCAGCAGTTACACCCGGTACGAGCAGTACTTC. Amino acid sequence: CASSYTRYEQYF.

The chain recombines TRBV9 with TRBJ2-1; D could derive from TRBD1 or TRBD2 (5 bases each). The CDR3 is 15 amino acids. Germline values: CDR1 SGDLS, CDR2 YYNGEE. V lost 6 bases and J 7 bases, leaving 20 bases between the germline ends. CDR3 region: CASTEGFYHTNEQFF. The CDR3 DNA reads TGTGCCAGCACAGAGGGGTTTTACCACACGAATGAGCAGTTCTTC. The full variable domain, with the rest looked up from reference TRBV9 and TRBJ2-1, is DSGVTQTPKHLITATGQRVTLRCSPRSGDLSVYWYQQSLDQGLQFLIQYYNGEERAKGNILERFSAQQFPDLHSELNLSSLELGDSALYFCASTEGFYHTNEQFFGPGTRLTVL.

V is TRBV19 and J is TRBJ2-1, with a weak D call TRBD1 (5 bases). This CDR3 spans 13 amino acids. Trimming removed 5 bases from V and 8 bases from J, with 13 bases in between. Germline V gene sequence: CDR1 LNHDA, CDR2 SQIVND (reference sequence). The CDR3 DNA is TGTGCCAGTAGTCCAGATCAGGGCGATGAGCAGTTCTTC. Amino acid sequence: CASSPDQGDEQFF. Supplemented by reference TRBV19 and TRBJ2-1, the full variable domain reads DGGITQSPKYLFRKEGQNVTLSCEQNLNHDAMYWYRQDPGQGLRLIYYSQIVNDFQKGDIAEGYSVSREKKESFPLTVTSAQKNPTAFYLCASSPDQGDEQFFGPGTRLTVL.

Here the CDR3 reads CSVVGTGDEKLFF. The DNA of the CDR3 is TGCAGCGTTGTCGGGACAGGGGATGAAAAACTGTTTTTT. The chain has TRBV29-1 and TRBJ1-4; 10 bases line up with TRBD1. Trimming removed 4 bases from V and 6 bases from J; junction bases left unmatched: 2. The CDR3 contains 13 residues. Per the germline V gene, CDR1 is SQVTM and CDR2 is ANQGSEA.

The chain is built from TRBV7-2 and TRBJ1-4; tentatively, D is TRBD1 (5 bases). V lost 1 base and J lost 0, with 9 bases in between. This CDR3 region has 16 residues. Germline V lookup: CDR1 SGHTA, CDR2 FQGNSA. The CDR3 coding sequence is TGTGCCAGCAGCTTAGGGGTGGGGGCAACTAATGAAAAACTGTTTTTT. Translated, it gives CASSLGVGATNEKLFF. The variable domain in full, with the rest retrieved from reference TRBV7-2 and TRBJ1-4, is GAGVSQSPSNKVTEKGKDVELRCDPISGHTALYWYRQSLGQGLEFLIYFQGNSAPDKSGLPSDRFSAERTGGSVSTLTIQRTQQEDSAVYLCASSLGVGATNEKLFFGSGTQLSVL.

The chain joins TRBV5-1 to TRBJ1-2; 7 positions match TRBD1. Trimming at V came to 4 bases and at J to 1 base, leaving 4 bases not matched to a gene. Germline V gene lookup returns CDR1 SGHRS and CDR2 YFSETQ. This CDR3 region has 14 residues. The CDR3 spells CASSPDRRNYGYTF. The CDR3 DNA is TGCGCCAGCAGCCCGGACAGGCGTAACTATGGCTACACCTTC.

J is TRBJ2-5 and V is TRBV11-1, with D possibly being TRBD1 (6 bases). The germline V gene encodes CDR1 SGHAT and CDR2 FQDESV (reference sequence). This CDR3 has 16 amino acids. Trimming took off 1 base at V and 3 bases at J, with 15 bases between the two ends. CDR3 coding DNA: TGTGCCAGCAGCTTAGGTCTGGTCCGGACAGAAGAGACCCAGTACTTC. Residues: CASSLGLVRTEETQYF.